Each of the 32 T cell receptor beta chains below was sequenced from the same sample in a study of T cells expressing NK-cell markers. TCRdb reanalyzed the 5' RACE reads and collapses them to one entry per CDR3 protein, without DNA. The sample features about 440,000 distinct CDR3 sequences, with less than 7.5% in its top ten. The sample taken for sequencing was blood T cells: a sorted CD56 or NKG2C T cell subset, CD4+ or CD8+ T cells, or bulk PBMC T cells (not recorded which). These receptors were taken from a woman between 18 and 70 years old in good health.

V is TRBV6-1 and J is TRBJ1-5. CDR1 is MNHNS, CDR2 SASEGT, per germline. The CDR3 spans 16 residues. CDR3 in amino acids: CASSGVSRSSNQPQHF.

The chain couples TRBV5-1 to TRBJ2-1. CDR1 is SGHRS, CDR2 YFSETQ, per germline. The CDR3 has 14 amino acids. The CDR3 sequence is CASSQSSVGNEQFF.

The chain links TRBV12-3 or TRBV12-4 to TRBJ1-2. This CDR3 has 16 amino acids. The CDR3 is CASSLGEGTPIYGYTF.

The chain employs TRBV4-3 and TRBJ2-1; TCRdb's D call of TRBD2 is untestable without DNA. The CDR3 consists of 16 residues. Germline assignment: CDR1 LGHNA and CDR2 YSLEER. The CDR3 sequence is CASSRATSGEYNEQFF.

The chain uses TRBV5-1 and TRBJ2-1. The CDR3 has 17 residues. Germline values: CDR1 SGHRS, CDR2 YFSETQ. CDR3 sequence: CASSLFGSSTSYNEQFF.

This chain joins TRBV7-2 and TRBJ1-1; TCRdb's D call of TRBD1 is untestable without DNA. Germline V lookup: CDR1 SGHTA, CDR2 FQGNSA. This CDR3 region has 16 residues. CDR3 sequence: CASSFGATYGNTEAFF.

This chain uses TRBV29-1 with TRBJ2-2; with no DNA, the TCRdb D assignment of TRBD2 cannot be verified. Germline loops: CDR1 SQVTM, CDR2 ANQGSEA. This CDR3 region has 16 residues. The CDR3 loop is CSVGPSGGTNTGELFF.

CDR3 amino acids: CASRPVLNTGELFF. This chain connects TRBV10-1 to TRBJ2-2. This CDR3 contains 14 residues. Per the germline V gene, CDR1 is WNHNN and CDR2 is SYGVQD (reference sequence).

The chain carries TRBV3-1 and TRBJ2-5; checking the TCRdb D call of TRBD2 is not possible without DNA. The germline gives CDR1 LGHDT, CDR2 YNNKEL (reference sequence). This CDR3 has 16 residues. CDR3 protein: CASSQWAGLLEETQYF.

This chain connects TRBV28 to TRBJ1-4; there is no DNA to check the TCRdb D call of TRBD1. Germline CDR1 MDHEN, CDR2 SYDVKM. This CDR3 is built from 14 residues. CDR3 residues: CASSLWGGNEKLFF.

The genes are TRBV12-3 or TRBV12-4 and TRBJ1-6; the TCRdb D gene call, TRBD1, has no DNA to confirm it. This CDR3 has 15 residues. The CDR3 reads CASSPTGWGNSPLHF.

The V call is TRBV19, the J call TRBJ1-1; with no DNA, the TCRdb D assignment of TRBD1 cannot be verified. Germline V CDR1 and CDR2: LNHDA, SQIVND (reference sequence). The CDR3 is made up of 12 amino acids. This chain's CDR3 is CASSGTGPEAFF.

The chain recombines TRBV20-1 with TRBJ2-3; TCRdb lists TRBD1, though no DNA is available to test this call. The CDR3 extends over 14 amino acids. Looked up from germline, CDR1 is DFQATT and CDR2 is SNEGSKA (reference sequence). CDR3 in amino acids: CSARRGGRTDTQYF.

The rearrangement joins TRBV12-5 to TRBJ1-2; TCRdb returns TRBD1, unconfirmable since there is no DNA. The CDR3 extends over 14 amino acids. CDR1 LGHNT and CDR2 FRNRAP come from the germline V gene. The CDR3 is CASGLVDRSGGYTF.

V and J are TRBV20-1 and TRBJ2-5; the D call of TRBD1 rests on TCRdb alone, since no DNA is present to check it. The CDR3 is 15 amino acids. Germline V gene sequence: CDR1 DFQATT, CDR2 SNEGSKA (reference sequence). This chain's CDR3 is CSATDPRATRETQYF.

J is TRBJ1-5 and V is TRBV7-9; TCRdb gives TRBD1 as the D gene, but with no DNA this cannot be confirmed. The CDR3 covers 14 residues. Germline CDR1 and CDR2: SEHNR and FQNEAQ (reference sequence). CDR3 sequence: CASSRPGGDQPQHF.

V gene TRBV19 combines with J gene TRBJ2-1; TCRdb's D gene call, TRBD2, goes unchecked for lack of DNA. The CDR3 totals 15 residues. Germline V gives CDR1 LNHDA, CDR2 SQIVND (reference sequence). Here the CDR3 reads CASSIGASTGDEQFF. The whole variable domain, filled in from reference TRBV19 and TRBJ2-1, reads DGGITQSPKYLFRKEGQNVTLSCEQNLNHDAMYWYRQDPGQGLRLIYYSQIVNDFQKGDIAEGYSVSREKKESFPLTVTSAQKNPTAFYLCASSIGASTGDEQFFGPGTRLTVL.

The chain couples TRBV12-3 or TRBV12-4 to TRBJ1-5; TCRdb's assignment of TRBD1 cannot be checked, as there is no DNA. This CDR3 is 14 amino acids long. CDR3 loop: CASSRDREGQPQHF.

The chain combines TRBV18 with TRBJ2-3. Per germline, CDR1 KGHSH and CDR2 LQKENI. The CDR3 has 14 residues. CDR3 in amino acids: CASSPNGPTDTQYF.

CDR3 in amino acids: CASSLVTWGSAPLHF. The chain carries TRBV5-5 and TRBJ1-6; with no DNA, the TCRdb D assignment of TRBD1 cannot be verified. This CDR3 has 15 residues. Germline V CDR1 and CDR2: SGHKS, YYEKEE (reference sequence).

The V gene is TRBV5-1, the J gene TRBJ2-1; TCRdb calls TRBD1, which cannot be checked without DNA. The CDR3 spans 16 residues. Germline V gives CDR1 SGHRS, CDR2 YFSETQ. CDR3 loop: CASSSDLATLSDEQFF.

The chain joins TRBV6-5 to TRBJ2-7; the TRBD2 assignment by TCRdb is unverifiable without DNA. The CDR3 is 14 amino acids. Germline V gene data show CDR1 as MNHEY and CDR2 as SVGAGI. CDR3 in amino acids: CASSYGLAGYEQYF.

The chain combines TRBV29-1 with TRBJ1-6. The CDR3 has 12 amino acids. Germline V gives CDR1 SQVTM, CDR2 ANQGSEA. This CDR3 reads CSVAREDSPLHF.

The genes are TRBV12-3 or TRBV12-4 and TRBJ1-4; with no DNA, the TCRdb D assignment of TRBD1 cannot be verified. This CDR3 contains 14 residues. This chain's CDR3 is CASRLQGGDEKLFF.

The V and J genes are TRBV6-4 and TRBJ2-3. The CDR3 consists of 14 residues. Germline V CDR1 and CDR2: MRHNA, SNTAGT. CDR3 in amino acids: CASSDSGRTDTQYF.

This chain connects TRBV11-3 to TRBJ2-2. The CDR3 covers 14 residues. CDR1 and CDR2 (germline): SGHNT, YENEEA. CDR3 protein: CASSLTANTGELFF.

CDR3 sequence reads: CSAREGGTDTQYF. The chain employs TRBV20-1 and TRBJ2-3. The CDR3 runs 13 residues. Germline V lookup: CDR1 DFQATT, CDR2 SNEGSKA (reference sequence).

V usage is TRBV7-2 and J usage is TRBJ1-5; TCRdb proposes TRBD1, but this gene call is untestable without DNA. The CDR3 covers 14 residues. Per the germline V gene, CDR1 is SGHTA and CDR2 is FQGNSA. The CDR3 sequence is CASSRGQLGQPQHF.

This sequence joins TRBV6-1 and TRBJ1-6; TCRdb's assignment of TRBD1 cannot be checked, as there is no DNA. There are 17 residues in the CDR3. From germline, CDR1 is MNHNS and CDR2 SASEGT. The CDR3 region is CASRTGGSSSYNSPLHF.

This chain uses TRBV5-1 with TRBJ1-5; TCRdb's D gene call, TRBD1, goes unchecked for lack of DNA. Per germline, CDR1 SGHRS and CDR2 YFSETQ. The CDR3 runs to 17 residues. CDR3: CASSLRDNHEGNQPQHF.

The gene calls are TRBV12-3 or TRBV12-4 and TRBJ1-2; TCRdb gives TRBD1 as the D gene, but with no DNA this cannot be confirmed. The CDR3 length is 12 residues. CDR3 loop: CASSAQGHGYTF.

The rearrangement joins TRBV12-3 or TRBV12-4 to TRBJ2-1; TCRdb lists TRBD2, though no DNA is available to test this call. The CDR3 runs 15 residues. The CDR3: CASSLVGEGINEQFF.